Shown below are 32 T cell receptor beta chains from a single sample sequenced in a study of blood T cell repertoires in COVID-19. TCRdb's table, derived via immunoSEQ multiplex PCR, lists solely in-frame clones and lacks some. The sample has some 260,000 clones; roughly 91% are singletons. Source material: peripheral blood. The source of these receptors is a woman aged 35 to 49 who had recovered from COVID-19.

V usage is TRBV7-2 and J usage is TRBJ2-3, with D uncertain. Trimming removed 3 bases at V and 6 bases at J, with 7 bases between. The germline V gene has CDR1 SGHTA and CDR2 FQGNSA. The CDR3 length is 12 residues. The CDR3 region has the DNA TGTGCCAGCAGCTTTCGCCGGGATACGCAGTATTTT. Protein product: CASSFRRDTQYF. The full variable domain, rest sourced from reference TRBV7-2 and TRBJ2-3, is GAGVSQSPSNKVTEKGKDVELRCDPISGHTALYWYRQSLGQGLEFLIYFQGNSAPDKSGLPSDRFSAERTGGSVSTLTIQRTQQEDSAVYLCASSFRRDTQYFGPGTRLTVL.

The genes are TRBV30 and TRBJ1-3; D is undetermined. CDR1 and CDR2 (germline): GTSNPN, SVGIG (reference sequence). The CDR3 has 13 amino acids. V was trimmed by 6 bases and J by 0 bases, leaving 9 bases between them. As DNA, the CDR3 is TGTGCCTGTACACCCCGCTCTGGAAACACCATATATTTT. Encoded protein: CACTPRSGNTIYF.

The CDR3 loop reads CAISEGSGMVGEQFF. The CDR3 DNA is TGTGCCATCAGTGAGGGGAGCGGGATGGTCGGTGAGCAGTTCTTC. This sequence joins TRBV10-3 and TRBJ2-1, with 7 bases identical to TRBD2. V was clipped by 2 bases and J by 9 bases; unmatched bases: 10. The germline V gene encodes CDR1 ENHRY and CDR2 SYGVKD. The CDR3 spans 15 residues.

This chain's CDR3 is CASREQGGYGYTF. In DNA form, the CDR3 reads TGTGCCAGCAGAGAACAGGGGGGCTATGGCTACACCTTC. The chain links TRBV9 to TRBJ1-2; 8 bases are shared with TRBD1. Germline assignment: CDR1 SGDLS and CDR2 YYNGEE. The CDR3 sequence is 13 residues long. V lost 5 bases, J lost 4 bases, and 4 bases stayed unmatched.

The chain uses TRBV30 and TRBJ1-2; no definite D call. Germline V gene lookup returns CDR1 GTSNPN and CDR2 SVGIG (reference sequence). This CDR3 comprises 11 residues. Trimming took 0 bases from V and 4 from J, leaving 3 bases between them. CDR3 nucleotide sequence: TGTGCCTGGAGTGTAGCCTATGGCTACACCTTC. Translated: CAWSVAYGYTF.

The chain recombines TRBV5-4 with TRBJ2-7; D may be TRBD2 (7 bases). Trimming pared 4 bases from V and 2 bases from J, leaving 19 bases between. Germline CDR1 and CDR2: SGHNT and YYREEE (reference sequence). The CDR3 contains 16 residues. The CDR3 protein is CASSPSSGGETYEQYF. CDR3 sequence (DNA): TGTGCCAGCAGCCCATCGTCGGGGGGCGAAACCTACGAGCAGTACTTC.

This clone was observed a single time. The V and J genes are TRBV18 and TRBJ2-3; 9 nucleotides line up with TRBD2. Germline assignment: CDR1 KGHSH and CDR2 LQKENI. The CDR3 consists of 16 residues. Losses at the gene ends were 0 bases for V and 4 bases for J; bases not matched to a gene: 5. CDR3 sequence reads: CASSPPGGRAADTQYF. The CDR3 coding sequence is TGTGCCAGCTCACCACCGGGCGGGAGGGCCGCAGATACGCAGTATTTT.

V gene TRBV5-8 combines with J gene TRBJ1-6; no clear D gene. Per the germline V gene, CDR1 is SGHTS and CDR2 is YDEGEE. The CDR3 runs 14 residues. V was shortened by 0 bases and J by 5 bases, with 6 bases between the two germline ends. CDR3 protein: CASSLGRNNSPLHF. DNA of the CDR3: TGTGCCAGCAGCTTGGGCAGAAATAATTCACCCCTCCACTTT. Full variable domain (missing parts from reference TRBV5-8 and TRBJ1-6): EAGVTQSPTHLIKTRGQQATLRCSPISGHTSVYWYQQALGLGLQFLLWYDEGEERNRGNFPPRFSGRQFPNYSSELNVNALELEDSALYLCASSLGRNNSPLHFGNGTRLTVT.

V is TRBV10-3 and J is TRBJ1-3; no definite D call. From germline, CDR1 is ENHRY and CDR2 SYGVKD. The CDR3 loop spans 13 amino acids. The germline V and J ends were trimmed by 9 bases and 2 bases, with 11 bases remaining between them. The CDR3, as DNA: TGTGCCATGTCGGGATCCCCTGGAAACACCATATATTTT. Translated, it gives CAMSGSPGNTIYF.

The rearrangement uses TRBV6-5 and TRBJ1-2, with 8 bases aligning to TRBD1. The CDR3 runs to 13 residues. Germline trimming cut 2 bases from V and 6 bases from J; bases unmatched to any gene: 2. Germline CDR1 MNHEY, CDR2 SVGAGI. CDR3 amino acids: CASSYRTGNGYTF. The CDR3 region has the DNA TGTGCCAGCAGTTACCGGACAGGGAATGGCTACACCTTC.

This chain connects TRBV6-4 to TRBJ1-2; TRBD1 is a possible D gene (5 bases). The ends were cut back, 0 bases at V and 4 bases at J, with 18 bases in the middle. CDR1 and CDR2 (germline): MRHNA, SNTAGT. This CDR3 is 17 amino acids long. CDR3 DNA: TGTGCCAGCAGTGACTCGGCCCGCCCGTTGGGGCCCTATGGCTACACCTTC. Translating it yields CASSDSARPLGPYGYTF.

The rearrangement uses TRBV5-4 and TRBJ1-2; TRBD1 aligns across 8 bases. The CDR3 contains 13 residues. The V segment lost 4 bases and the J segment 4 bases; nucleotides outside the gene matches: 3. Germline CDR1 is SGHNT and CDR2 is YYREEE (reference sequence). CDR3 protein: CASSPGQGYGYTF. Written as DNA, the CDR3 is TGTGCCAGCAGCCCCGGACAGGGCTATGGCTACACCTTC.

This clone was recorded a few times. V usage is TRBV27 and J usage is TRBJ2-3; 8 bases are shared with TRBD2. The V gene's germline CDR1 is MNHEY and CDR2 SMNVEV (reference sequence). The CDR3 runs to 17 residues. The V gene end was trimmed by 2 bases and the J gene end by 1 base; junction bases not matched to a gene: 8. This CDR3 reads CASSLVASGRGTDTQYF. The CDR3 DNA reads TGTGCCAGCAGTTTAGTGGCTAGCGGGCGCGGCACAGATACGCAGTATTTT.

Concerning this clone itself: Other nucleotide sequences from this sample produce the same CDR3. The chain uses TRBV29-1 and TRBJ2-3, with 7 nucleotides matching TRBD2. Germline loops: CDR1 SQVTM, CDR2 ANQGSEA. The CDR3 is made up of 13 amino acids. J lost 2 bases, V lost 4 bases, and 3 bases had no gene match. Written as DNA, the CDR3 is TGCAGCGTTGGTGGGAGGGCCACAGATACGCAGTATTTT. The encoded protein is CSVGGRATDTQYF.

DNA for the CDR3: TGTGCCAGCAGACCGGGACTTAGCTACGAGCAGTACTTC. Amino acids: CASRPGLSYEQYF. The chain has TRBV6-5 and TRBJ2-7, with D possibly being TRBD2 (6 bases). The germline V gene encodes CDR1 MNHEY and CDR2 SVGAGI. The CDR3 has 13 amino acids. Deletions cut 6 bases from V and 3 bases from J, with 12 bases between.

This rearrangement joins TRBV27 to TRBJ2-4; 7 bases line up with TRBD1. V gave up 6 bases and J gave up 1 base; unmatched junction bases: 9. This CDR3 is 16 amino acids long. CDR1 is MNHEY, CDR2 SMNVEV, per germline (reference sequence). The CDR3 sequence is CASRPNIRGAKNIQYF. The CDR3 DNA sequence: TGTGCCAGCAGACCCAACATCAGGGGGGCCAAAAACATTCAGTACTTC.

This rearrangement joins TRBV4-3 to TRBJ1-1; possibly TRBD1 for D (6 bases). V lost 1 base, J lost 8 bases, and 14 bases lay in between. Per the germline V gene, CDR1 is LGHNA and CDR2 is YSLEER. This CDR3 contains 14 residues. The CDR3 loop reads CASSQVGLQGEAFF. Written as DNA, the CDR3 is TGCGCCAGCAGCCAAGTGGGACTACAGGGCGAAGCTTTCTTT.

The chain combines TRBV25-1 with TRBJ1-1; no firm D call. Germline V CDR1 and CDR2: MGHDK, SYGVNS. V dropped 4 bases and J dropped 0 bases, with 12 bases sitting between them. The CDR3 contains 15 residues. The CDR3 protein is CASSGSRSMNTEAFF. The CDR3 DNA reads TGTGCCAGCAGTGGCTCGCGAAGTATGAACACTGAAGCTTTCTTT.

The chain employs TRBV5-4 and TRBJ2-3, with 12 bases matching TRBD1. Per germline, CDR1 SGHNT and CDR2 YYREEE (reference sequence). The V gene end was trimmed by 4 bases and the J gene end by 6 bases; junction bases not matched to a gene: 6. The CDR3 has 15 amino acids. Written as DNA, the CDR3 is TGTGCCAGCAGCAAACCGGGACAGGGGGCGGATACGCAGTATTTT. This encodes CASSKPGQGADTQYF. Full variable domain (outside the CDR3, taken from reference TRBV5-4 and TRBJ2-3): ETGVTQSPTHLIKTRGQQVTLRCSSQSGHNTVSWYQQALGQGPQFIFQYYREEENGRGNFPPRFSGLQFPNYSSELNVNALELDDSALYLCASSKPGQGADTQYFGPGTRLTVL.

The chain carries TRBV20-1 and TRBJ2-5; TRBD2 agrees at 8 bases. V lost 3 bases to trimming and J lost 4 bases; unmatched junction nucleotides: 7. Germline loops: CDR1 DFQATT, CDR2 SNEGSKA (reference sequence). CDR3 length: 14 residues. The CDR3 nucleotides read TGCAGTGCTAGTTGGGGACTAGGTGGAGAGACCCAGTACTTC. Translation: CSASWGLGGETQYF.

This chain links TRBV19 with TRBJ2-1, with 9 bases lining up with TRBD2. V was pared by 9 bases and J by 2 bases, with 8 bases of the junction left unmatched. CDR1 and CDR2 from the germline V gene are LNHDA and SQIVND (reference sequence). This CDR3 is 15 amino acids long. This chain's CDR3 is CARGVSGSAYNEQFF. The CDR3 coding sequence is TGTGCCAGAGGGGTTAGCGGGAGCGCCTACAATGAGCAGTTCTTC.

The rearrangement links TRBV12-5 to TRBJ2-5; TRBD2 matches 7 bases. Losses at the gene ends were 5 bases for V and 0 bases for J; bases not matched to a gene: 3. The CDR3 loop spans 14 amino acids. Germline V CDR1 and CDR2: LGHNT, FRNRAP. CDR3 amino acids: CASGPRGYQETQYF. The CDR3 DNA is TGTGCTAGTGGTCCGCGGGGGTACCAAGAGACCCAGTACTTC. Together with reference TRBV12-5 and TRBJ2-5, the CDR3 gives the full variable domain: DARVTQTPRHKVTEMGQEVTMRCQPILGHNTVFWYRQTMMQGLELLAYFRNRAPLDDSGMPKDRFSAEMPDATLATLKIQPSEPRDSAVYFCASGPRGYQETQYFGPGTRLLVL.

This CDR3 is CASSLVAGVHNEQFF. The CDR3 bases are TGTGCCAGCAGCTTGGTCGCAGGGGTCCACAATGAGCAGTTCTTC. The J gene is TRBJ2-1, the V gene TRBV5-4, with D possibly matching TRBD1 (6 bases). V lost 0 bases and J lost 5, with 12 bases in between. This CDR3 comprises 15 residues. Germline loops: CDR1 SGHNT, CDR2 YYREEE (reference sequence).

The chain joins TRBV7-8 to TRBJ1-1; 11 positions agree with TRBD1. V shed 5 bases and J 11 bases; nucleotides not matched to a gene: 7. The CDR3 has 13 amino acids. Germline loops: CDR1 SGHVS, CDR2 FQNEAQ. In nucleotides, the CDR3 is TGTGCCAGCAGCACGGACAGGGGGCTTTTGGCTTTCTTT. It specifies CASSTDRGLLAFF.

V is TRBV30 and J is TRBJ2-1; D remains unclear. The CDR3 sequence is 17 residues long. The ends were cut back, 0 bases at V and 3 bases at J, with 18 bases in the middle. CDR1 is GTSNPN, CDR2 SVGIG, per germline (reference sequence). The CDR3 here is CAWSVHGQRPIYNEQFF. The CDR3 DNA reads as TGTGCCTGGAGTGTACATGGCCAGCGCCCAATCTACAATGAGCAGTTCTTC.

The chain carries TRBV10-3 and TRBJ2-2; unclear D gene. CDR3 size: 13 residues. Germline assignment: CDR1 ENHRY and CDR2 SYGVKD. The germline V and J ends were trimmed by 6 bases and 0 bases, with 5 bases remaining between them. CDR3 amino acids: CAISRANTGELFF. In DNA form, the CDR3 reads TGTGCCATCAGCCGCGCGAACACCGGGGAGCTGTTTTTT.

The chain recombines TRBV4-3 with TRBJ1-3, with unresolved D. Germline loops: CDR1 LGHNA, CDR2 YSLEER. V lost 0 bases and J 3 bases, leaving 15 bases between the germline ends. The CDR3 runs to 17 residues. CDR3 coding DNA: TGCGCCAGCAGCCAAGATAGAAGGCAGGCCTTTGGAAACACCATATATTTT. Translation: CASSQDRRQAFGNTIYF.

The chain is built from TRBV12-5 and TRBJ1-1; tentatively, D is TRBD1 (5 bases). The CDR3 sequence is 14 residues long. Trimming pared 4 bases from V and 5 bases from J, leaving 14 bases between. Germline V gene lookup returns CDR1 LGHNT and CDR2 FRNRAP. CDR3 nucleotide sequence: TGTGCTAGTGGTTGGGGGGACCGGGGGACTGAAGCTTTCTTT. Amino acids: CASGWGDRGTEAFF. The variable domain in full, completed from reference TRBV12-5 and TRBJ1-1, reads DARVTQTPRHKVTEMGQEVTMRCQPILGHNTVFWYRQTMMQGLELLAYFRNRAPLDDSGMPKDRFSAEMPDATLATLKIQPSEPRDSAVYFCASGWGDRGTEAFFGQGTRLTVV.

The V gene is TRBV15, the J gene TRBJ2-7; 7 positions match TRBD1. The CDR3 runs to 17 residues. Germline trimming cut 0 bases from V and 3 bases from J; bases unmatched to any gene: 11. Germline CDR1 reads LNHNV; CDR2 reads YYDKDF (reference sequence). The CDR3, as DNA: TGTGCCACCAGCAGAGATACAGGGGCCGGGCAGTTCTACGAGCAGTACTTC. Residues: CATSRDTGAGQFYEQYF.

The CDR3 spells CASNPGQGTGTQYF. CDR3 sequence (DNA): TGCGCCAGCAACCCCGGACAGGGAACGGGTACGCAGTATTTT. This rearrangement joins TRBV5-1 to TRBJ2-3, with 8 bases aligning to TRBD1. The CDR3 totals 14 residues. J gave up 8 bases and V 6 bases, and 11 bases lay outside the gene matches. Germline V CDR1 and CDR2: SGHRS, YFSETQ.

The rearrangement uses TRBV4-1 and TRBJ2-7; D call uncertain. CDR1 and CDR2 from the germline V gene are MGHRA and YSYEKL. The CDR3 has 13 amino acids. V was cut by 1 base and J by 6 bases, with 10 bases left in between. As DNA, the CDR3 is TGCGCCAGCAGCCAAGCGTCGTCGAGCGAGCAGTACGTC. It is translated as CASSQASSSEQYV.

Here the CDR3 reads CASSPRLAGGGWQFF. CDR3 bases: TGTGCCAGCAGCCCACGACTAGCGGGAGGGGGTTGGCAGTTCTTC. The V gene is TRBV7-9, the J gene TRBJ2-1; 14 bases match TRBD2. Germline V gene sequence: CDR1 SEHNR, CDR2 FQNEAQ (reference sequence). The trim removed 5 bases at V and 12 bases at J, leaving 9 bases unmatched. The CDR3 runs 15 residues.